The clone carrying this T cell receptor beta chain was seen ten or more times. Its specificity is unknown. This sample was taken from a study of Graves' ophthalmopathy and Graves' hyperthyroidism. Across the whole study: Researchers obtained peripheral blood at initial diagnosis, before any treatment had begun.

The authors amplified TCR beta CDR3 regions from RNA transcripts. HTBI-primed first-round RT-PCR preceded second-round multiplex PCR. TCRdb called the multiplex PCR reads again in MiXCR, with one record for every CDR3 protein. The table includes 600,000 to 950,000 distinct CDR3 sequences, about 44% detected once. Where ophthalmopathy was present, donors had moderate-to-severe activity, CAS ≥3, NOSPECS ≥4 and duration under 3 months. Other autoimmune diseases, uncontrolled infections, pregnancy or lactation led to the exclusion of patients. Overall study findings and caveats: Most thyroid clonotypes with frequency above 0.001 were detected in blood too.

There are 14 residues in the CDR3. Trimming removed 5 bases from V and 0 bases from J; junction bases left unmatched: 1. Germline CDR1 LNHDA, CDR2 SQIVND (reference sequence). The TCR originated in an adult man with Graves' ophthalmopathy. The gene calls are TRBV19 and TRBJ1-5, with 7 bases identical to TRBD1. The specimen sequenced was peripheral blood. CDR3 loop: CASSGQASNQPQHF. CDR3 nucleotide sequence: TGTGCCAGTAGTGGACAGGCTAGCAATCAGCCCCAGCATTTT.